This T cell receptor beta chain emerged from a study of beta chain features in type 1 diabetes. V was shortened by 3 bases and J by 3 bases, with 11 bases between the two germline ends. The V gene's germline CDR1 is KGHSH and CDR2 LQKENI. This CDR3 is built from 14 residues. In regard to this clone: Antigen: not known.

Overall study results and limits: Shorter TCRB CDR3s, moderately but significantly so, were found in Type 1 diabetes patients in all four CD4+ subsets.

The investigators reverse transcribed all of the isolated RNA, so they sequenced expressed TCRB transcripts. Data came from immunoSEQ multiplex PCR; TCRdb stores just in-frame clones and leaves some out. The repertoire includes about 640,000 clones, around 11% of them detected once, and around 0.12% sits in the top ten. Sequencing was done on a sample of naive CD4+ T cells from blood. The origin of this receptor is a man aged 25 to 40 with type 1 diabetes. The chain couples TRBV18 to TRBJ2-5; D is ambiguous. As DNA, the CDR3 is TGTGCCAGCTCACCTAACGGGCCCAAAGAGACCCAGTACTTC. It yields the protein CASSPNGPKETQYF.